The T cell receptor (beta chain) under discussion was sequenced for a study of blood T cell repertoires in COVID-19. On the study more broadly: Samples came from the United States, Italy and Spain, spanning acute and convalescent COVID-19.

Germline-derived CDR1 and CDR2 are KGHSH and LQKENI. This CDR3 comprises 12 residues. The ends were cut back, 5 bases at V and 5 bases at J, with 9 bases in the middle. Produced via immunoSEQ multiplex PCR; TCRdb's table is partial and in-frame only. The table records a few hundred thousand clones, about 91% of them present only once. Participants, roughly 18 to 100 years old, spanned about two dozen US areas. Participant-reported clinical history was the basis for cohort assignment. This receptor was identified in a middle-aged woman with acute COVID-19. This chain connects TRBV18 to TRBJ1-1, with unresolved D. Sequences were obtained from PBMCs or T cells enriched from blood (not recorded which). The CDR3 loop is CASSTGDTEAFF. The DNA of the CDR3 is TGTGCCAGCTCAACCGGGGATACTGAAGCTTTCTTT.